This is a list of T cell receptor beta chains from one sample in a study of OX40 agonist ivuxolimab in advanced cancers. Only in-frame clones appear in the TCRdb table, and some are missing; sequencing was by immunoSEQ multiplex PCR. The table lists 100,000 or so clones, under 95% of them singletons. The material was CD4+ or CD8+ T cells sorted from blood, obtained in a trial of the OX40 agonist ivuxolimab. These receptors were taken from an adult with an advanced solid tumor such as melanoma, head and neck, liver or kidney cancer. Each CDR3 is given with its conserved first and last residue. A D gene is named only where the DNA matches it firmly. The size entry is marked missing in some rows and otherwise reads once, few, many or a size class.

clone size	V gene	J gene	D gene	CDR3 DNA	CDR3 protein
.	TRBV7-2	TRBJ1-2	TRBD1	TGTGCCAGCAGCGTCGGACAGGGGGTGTCTGGTGGCTACACCTTC	CASSVGQGVSGGYTF
.	TRBV7-9	TRBJ2-5	TRBD1	TGTGCCAGCAGCTCCGGGACAGGGGAAGAGACCCAGTACTTC	CASSSGTGEETQYF
once	TRBV28	TRBJ2-3	TRBD2	TGTGCCAGCAGTTCCTCAGCGGGAGTTAAGTATTTT	CASSSSAGVKYF
.	TRBV6-5	TRBJ2-3	.	TGTGCCAGCAGTTATTGGGGGGCGATAAGCACAGATACGCAGTATTTT	CASSYWGAISTDTQYF
.	TRBV7-9	TRBJ2-5	.	TGTGCCAGCAGCATTGCAGCCCTAGAGACCCAGTACTTC	CASSIAALETQYF
.	TRBV2	TRBJ2-7	.	TGTGCCAGCATTCGGACGGTCGAGAGGCAGTACTTC	CASIRTVERQYF
.	TRBV6-5	TRBJ2-1	.	TGTGCCAGCCATTCACCAGGGAGCGATGAGCAGTTCTTC	CASHSPGSDEQFF
.	TRBV7-8	TRBJ2-1	TRBD1	TGTGCCAGCAGCTTATCTTGGCGGGCAGGGGGAAATGAGCAGTTCTTC	CASSLSWRAGGNEQFF
.	TRBV30	TRBJ2-5	.	TGTGCCTGGAGTCCACTAGGCGCGACCCAGTACTTC	CAWSPLGATQYF
.	TRBV5-1	TRBJ1-2	.	TGCGCCAGCAGGCCCGGACCTTTTGGGGACTATGGCTACACCTTC	CASRPGPFGDYGYTF
.	TRBV9	TRBJ2-2	TRBD1	TGTGCCAGCAGCGTGCTGGACAGGGCCACCGGCGAGCTGTTTTTT	CASSVLDRATGELFF
.	TRBV4-1	TRBJ2-7	TRBD1	TGCGCCAGCAGCCAAACACCGGGACAGGTTCACGAGCAGTACTTC	CASSQTPGQVHEQYF